A single sample gave rise to the 25 T cell receptor beta chains below, sequenced in a study of T cell responses to AZD1222 COVID-19 vaccine. TCRdb's table, derived via immunoSEQ multiplex PCR, lists solely in-frame clones and lacks some. The sample includes 150,000 to 170,000 clones, 90% of them seen just once. The source material was peripheral blood, sampled on day 0 of AZD1222 vaccination. Source of these receptors: an adult in good health.

In this sample, this clone turned up once. The chain employs TRBV13 and TRBJ2-7; D not resolved. Trimming shortened V by 2 bases and J by 3 bases, and 11 bases separated the two germline ends. The germline V gene has CDR1 PRHDT and CDR2 FYEKMQ (reference sequence). The CDR3 has 14 amino acids. The CDR3 region has the DNA TGTGCCAGCAGCTTACGGCAGGTTCGCTACGAGCAGTACTTC. Amino acids: CASSLRQVRYEQYF.

The chain's CDR3 is CASSFTGGLNTEAFF. DNA of the CDR3: TGCGCCAGCAGCTTTACAGGGGGCCTAAACACTGAAGCTTTCTTT. The chain employs TRBV5-1 and TRBJ1-1, with 9 bases aligning to TRBD1. V was pared by 2 bases and J by 2 bases, with 4 bases of the junction left unmatched. The germline CDR1 and CDR2 sequences are SGHRS and YFSETQ. The CDR3 length is 15 residues.

J is TRBJ1-2 and V is TRBV7-9; tentatively, D is TRBD1 (6 bases). This CDR3 is built from 14 residues. CDR1 is SEHNR and CDR2 is FQNEAQ in the germline V gene (reference sequence). V dropped 8 bases and J dropped 8 bases, with 21 bases sitting between them. The chain's CDR3 is CASGKSTGQKGYTF. Written as DNA, the CDR3 is TGTGCCAGCGGTAAATCAACAGGGCAGAAAGGCTACACCTTC.

The chain couples TRBV6-5 to TRBJ1-1; the D is unclear. In germline, CDR1 is MNHEY, CDR2 SVGAGI. The CDR3 loop spans 14 amino acids. V was trimmed by 8 bases and J by 0 bases, leaving 13 bases between them. The DNA for the CDR3 is TGTGCCAGCTGGGATTTCCGGTTGAACACTGAAGCTTTCTTT. Protein: CASWDFRLNTEAFF.

V usage is TRBV18 and J usage is TRBJ1-1, with D possibly being TRBD1 (5 bases). Trimming left V 8 bases short and J 2 bases short, with 9 bases between. Germline-derived CDR1 and CDR2 are KGHSH and LQKENI. This CDR3 is 12 amino acids long. This chain's CDR3 is CASAQDNTEAFF. The DNA for the CDR3 is TGTGCCAGCGCACAGGATAACACTGAAGCTTTCTTT.

The chain uses TRBV6-1 and TRBJ1-2; 7 nucleotides line up with TRBD1. The germline V gene encodes CDR1 MNHNS and CDR2 SASEGT. Trimming took 0 bases from V and 3 from J; bases not matched to a gene: 7. This CDR3 has 16 amino acids. The CDR3, as DNA: TGTGCCAGCAGTGAAGCTGGGAGGGGGCAGCACTATGGCTACACCTTC. This translates into CASSEAGRGQHYGYTF.

J is TRBJ1-6 and V is TRBV18; 10 bases are shared with TRBD1. In germline, CDR1 is KGHSH, CDR2 LQKENI. The V and J ends lost 3 bases and 5 bases, in that order; junction bases with no gene match: 1. There are 15 residues in the CDR3. CDR3 amino acids: CASSPGTGDNSPLHF. The CDR3 DNA reads as TGTGCCAGCTCACCCGGGACAGGGGATAATTCACCCCTCCACTTT.

V gene TRBV5-1 combines with J gene TRBJ2-3; the D is unclear. Germline CDR1 reads SGHRS; CDR2 reads YFSETQ. CDR3 length equals 15 residues. V dropped 2 bases and J dropped 3 bases, with 13 bases sitting between them. This chain's CDR3 is CASSFDLAVTDTQYF. DNA of the CDR3: TGCGCCAGCAGCTTCGACTTAGCCGTAACAGATACGCAGTATTTT.

The chain couples TRBV19 to TRBJ1-4; the D is unclear. Germline V gene sequence: CDR1 LNHDA, CDR2 SQIVND (reference sequence). V lost 5 bases, J lost 0 bases, and 13 bases lay in between. The CDR3 sequence is 16 residues long. CDR3 bases: TGTGCCAGTAGTCCCCTTGGAGGAGCAACTAATGAAAAACTGTTTTTT. Its translation is CASSPLGGATNEKLFF. The whole variable domain, remainder taken from reference TRBV19 and TRBJ1-4, is DGGITQSPKYLFRKEGQNVTLSCEQNLNHDAMYWYRQDPGQGLRLIYYSQIVNDFQKGDIAEGYSVSREKKESFPLTVTSAQKNPTAFYLCASSPLGGATNEKLFFGSGTQLSVL.

The genes are TRBV28 and TRBJ1-6; perhaps TRBD1 as D (6 bases). V was cut by 6 bases and J by 7 bases, with 25 bases left in between. CDR1 MDHEN and CDR2 SYDVKM come from the germline V gene. The CDR3 loop spans 18 amino acids. CDR3: CASSTRQDSGGLNSPLHF. Here the CDR3 DNA reads TGTGCCAGCAGCACCAGACAGGATTCGGGAGGGCTCAATTCACCCCTCCACTTT.

This clone was picked up one time. The DNA of the CDR3 is TGTGCCAGCAGCTTAGTTTGGGACCAGTACTTC. Its protein product is CASSLVWDQYF. The rearrangement uses TRBV7-8 and TRBJ2-5, with no clear D. The V gene's germline CDR1 is SGHVS and CDR2 FQNEAQ. Deletions cut 1 base from V and 10 bases from J, with 7 bases between. The CDR3 length is 11 residues.

This chain uses TRBV11-3 with TRBJ2-2, with no clear D. V lost 0 bases and J lost 3, with 8 bases in between. Germline assignment: CDR1 SGHNT and CDR2 YENEEA. There are 15 residues in the CDR3. The chain's CDR3 is CASSLELRDTGELFF. The CDR3 DNA reads as TGTGCCAGCAGCTTAGAACTTAGAGACACCGGGGAGCTGTTTTTT. Complete variable domain (other parts from reference TRBV11-3 and TRBJ2-2): EAGVVQSPRYKIIEKKQPVAFWCNPISGHNTLYWYLQNLGQGPELLIRYENEEAVDDSQLPKDRFSAERLKGVDSTLKIQPAELGDSAVYLCASSLELRDTGELFFGEGSRLTVL.

The genes are TRBV15 and TRBJ1-2; TRBD1 matches at 8 bases. In germline, CDR1 is LNHNV, CDR2 YYDKDF (reference sequence). V dropped 6 bases and J dropped 6; count of bases not matched to a gene: 9. The CDR3 covers 14 residues. For the CDR3, the DNA is TGTGCCACCAGGTTCACGACAGGGGACCATGGCTACACCTTC. Protein product: CATRFTTGDHGYTF.

A few counts support this clone. The chain uses TRBV28 and TRBJ2-7; 7 bases align to TRBD1. Germline V CDR1 and CDR2: MDHEN, SYDVKM. This CDR3 comprises 15 residues. J was trimmed by 7 bases and V by 4 bases; bases with no gene match: 13. Here the CDR3 reads CASSSLRQGRGEQYF. CDR3 in DNA: TGTGCCAGCAGTTCCCTGAGACAGGGACGGGGAGAGCAGTACTTC.

The rearrangement links TRBV19 to TRBJ2-5; no reliable D call. Germline CDR1 LNHDA, CDR2 SQIVND (reference sequence). This CDR3 has 14 amino acids. V lost 3 bases, J lost 5 bases, and 13 bases lay in between. The CDR3 loop is CASSIGPSSETQYF. CDR3 bases: TGTGCCAGTAGTATTGGGCCCTCGTCGGAGACCCAGTACTTC.

V usage is TRBV13 and J usage is TRBJ1-6, with unresolved D. CDR3 length: 14 residues. The V gene lost 5 bases and the J gene lost 5 bases, with 10 bases spanning the gap. Germline V gives CDR1 PRHDT, CDR2 FYEKMQ (reference sequence). The CDR3 sequence is CASSPREDNSPLHF. DNA for the CDR3: TGTGCCAGCAGCCCCCGCGAGGATAATTCACCCCTCCACTTT.

The rearrangement uses TRBV5-4 and TRBJ2-2; D remains ambiguous. Germline CDR1 is SGHNT and CDR2 is YYREEE (reference sequence). Trimming removed 0 bases from V and 1 base from J, with 7 bases in between. The CDR3 is 15 amino acids. CDR3 in amino acids: CASSLVGLNTGELFF. The DNA of the CDR3 is TGTGCCAGCAGCTTGGTGGGCCTGAACACCGGGGAGCTGTTTTTT.

The chain carries TRBV9 and TRBJ1-2, with D perhaps TRBD1 (6 bases). Germline-derived CDR1 and CDR2 are SGDLS and YYNGEE. The length of the CDR3 is 15 residues. Trimming removed 2 bases at V and 2 bases at J, with 13 bases between. CDR3 loop: CASSVNRADNYGYTF. The DNA of the CDR3 is TGTGCCAGCAGCGTGAACAGGGCGGACAACTATGGCTACACCTTC.

The chain combines TRBV5-1 with TRBJ1-1, with 8 bases that match TRBD1. This CDR3 spans 14 amino acids. V trimming: 4 bases; J trimming: 4 bases; junction bases outside the gene matches: 6. In germline, CDR1 is SGHRS, CDR2 YFSETQ. The DNA for the CDR3 is TGCGCCAGCAGCCCCGGGACAGGTGGCACTGAAGCTTTCTTT. It encodes CASSPGTGGTEAFF.

This clone has a single count. The chain recombines TRBV7-3 with TRBJ1-2; maybe TRBD1 (5 bases). V lost 2 bases and J 2 bases, leaving 15 bases between the germline ends. Germline CDR1 SGHTA, CDR2 FQGTGA. The CDR3 loop spans 16 amino acids. CDR3 in amino acids: CASSLLGAPMNYGYTF. CDR3 DNA: TGTGCCAGCAGCTTACTCGGGGCGCCAATGAACTATGGCTACACCTTC.

The count of this clone is one. The chain couples TRBV4-3 to TRBJ1-2; possible D gene TRBD1, 6 bases. V lost 5 bases and J 2 bases, leaving 15 bases between the germline ends. Germline V gives CDR1 LGHNA, CDR2 YSLEER. The CDR3 length is 15 residues. CDR3: CASSWSQGRNYGYTF. The CDR3 nucleotides are TGCGCCAGCAGCTGGTCACAGGGCAGGAACTATGGCTACACCTTC.

CDR3 DNA sequence: TGTGCCAGTAGTATTTCAACTGCGGGACTAGCGGATTACAATGAGCAGTTCTTC. Its translation is CASSISTAGLADYNEQFF. This rearrangement joins TRBV19 to TRBJ2-1; 11 nucleotides align to TRBD2. This CDR3 is 18 amino acids long. Trimming cost V 3 bases and J 4 bases; bases outside gene matches: 11. Germline V gene data show CDR1 as LNHDA and CDR2 as SQIVND (reference sequence).

The V and J genes are TRBV4-2 and TRBJ2-5, with a weak D call TRBD2 (6 bases). Germline V gene sequence: CDR1 LGHNA, CDR2 YNFKEQ. The V end was cut by 1 base, the J end by 2 bases, with 17 bases between. The CDR3 is made up of 17 amino acids. The CDR3 loop reads CASSQGRRDHGQETQYF. The CDR3 nucleotides are TGTGCCAGCAGCCAAGGGCGGCGGGATCACGGACAAGAGACCCAGTACTTC.

This chain links TRBV10-3 with TRBJ1-3; TRBD1 might be the D (5 bases). The CDR3 totals 14 residues. CDR1 and CDR2 from the germline V gene are ENHRY and SYGVKD. Trimming left V 4 bases short and J 2 bases short, with 9 bases between. CDR3 nucleotide sequence: TGTGCCATCAGTGCTGGCAGGGCTGGAAACACCATATATTTT. This encodes CAISAGRAGNTIYF.

The genes are TRBV24-1 and TRBJ2-2; D is unclear. Trimming took off 5 bases at V and 4 bases at J, with 10 bases between the two ends. CDR3 length: 14 amino acids. Germline assignment: CDR1 KGHDR and CDR2 SFDVKD. Written as DNA, the CDR3 is TGTGCCACCAGTGCCTGGGGTAGCACCGGGGAGCTGTTTTTT. It translates to CATSAWGSTGELFF.